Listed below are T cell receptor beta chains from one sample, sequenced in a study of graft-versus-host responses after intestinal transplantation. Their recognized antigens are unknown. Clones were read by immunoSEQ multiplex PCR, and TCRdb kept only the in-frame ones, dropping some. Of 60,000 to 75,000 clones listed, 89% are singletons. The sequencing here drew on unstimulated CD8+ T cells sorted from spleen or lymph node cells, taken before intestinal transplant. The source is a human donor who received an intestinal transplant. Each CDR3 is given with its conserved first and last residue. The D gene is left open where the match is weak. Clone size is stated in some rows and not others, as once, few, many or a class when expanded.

CDR3aa: CASSNPGQGALGYTF
CDR3nt: TGTGCCAGCAGCAACCCCGGACAGGGGGCGCTTGGCTACACCTTC
v_gene: TRBV28
d_gene: TRBD1
j_gene: TRBJ1-2
abundance: NA

CDR3aa: CASSWDRVSAEAFF
CDR3nt: TGTGCCAGCAGCTGGGACAGGGTCTCCGCTGAAGCTTTCTTT
v_gene: TRBV27
d_gene: TRBD1
j_gene: TRBJ1-1
abundance: NA

CDR3aa: CASSFLQGALYQPQHF
CDR3nt: TGTGCCAGCAGTTTTTTACAGGGGGCCCTTTATCAGCCCCAGCATTTT
v_gene: TRBV6-5
d_gene: TRBD1
j_gene: TRBJ1-5
abundance: NA

CDR3aa: CASSQDGGLNSPLHF
CDR3nt: TGCGCCAGCAGCCAAGACGGAGGGTTGAATTCACCCCTCCACTTT
v_gene: TRBV4-1
d_gene: NA
j_gene: TRBJ1-6
abundance: NA

CDR3aa: CASSVDRGGSLGNQPQHF
CDR3nt: TGTGCCAGCAGTGTTGACAGGGGAGGATCGTTGGGCAATCAGCCCCAGCATTTT
v_gene: TRBV6-1
d_gene: TRBD1
j_gene: TRBJ1-5
abundance: NA

CDR3aa: CASSPRLRGETQYF
CDR3nt: TGTGCCAGCAGTCCGAGGCTCCGGGGGGAGACCCAGTACTTC
v_gene: TRBV28
d_gene: NA
j_gene: TRBJ2-5
abundance: NA

CDR3aa: CASKVGEPNEKLFF
CDR3nt: TGTGCCAGTAAGGTTGGAGAACCTAATGAAAAACTGTTTTTT
v_gene: TRBV19
d_gene: NA
j_gene: TRBJ1-4
abundance: NA

CDR3aa: CASSQGLLLRREYF
CDR3nt: TGTGCCAGCAGTCAGGGGTTGTTGCTACGAAGGGAGTACTTC
v_gene: TRBV2
d_gene: NA
j_gene: TRBJ2-7
abundance: NA

CDR3aa: CASSLVVRSGGKETQYF
CDR3nt: TGTGCCAGCAGCTTGGTAGTCCGTAGCGGGGGGAAGGAGACCCAGTACTTC
v_gene: TRBV5-6
d_gene: TRBD2
j_gene: TRBJ2-5
abundance: NA

CDR3aa: CASSLLAGESYEQYF
CDR3nt: TGTGCCAGCAGCTTACTAGCGGGAGAGTCCTACGAGCAGTACTTC
v_gene: TRBV7-8
d_gene: TRBD2
j_gene: TRBJ2-7
abundance: NA

CDR3aa: CASSPGEGYYEQYF
CDR3nt: TGTGCCAGCTCACCCGGGGAAGGGTACTACGAGCAGTACTTC
v_gene: TRBV18
d_gene: NA
j_gene: TRBJ2-7
abundance: NA

CDR3aa: CASRVSEFRGSQETQYF
CDR3nt: TGTGCCAGCCGAGTTTCCGAGTTTCGCGGGAGTCAAGAGACCCAGTACTTC
v_gene: TRBV28
d_gene: TRBD2
j_gene: TRBJ2-5
abundance: NA

CDR3aa: CASSLDRQDTEAFF
CDR3nt: TGTGCCAGCAGCTTAGACCGCCAGGACACTGAAGCTTTCTTT
v_gene: TRBV7-8
d_gene: NA
j_gene: TRBJ1-1
abundance: NA

CDR3aa: CASSPLWAVAQPQHF
CDR3nt: TGCGCCAGCAGCCCCCTTTGGGCCGTGGCTCAGCCCCAGCATTTT
v_gene: TRBV4-1
d_gene: NA
j_gene: TRBJ1-5
abundance: NA

CDR3aa: CASSLAGKGGYGYTF
CDR3nt: TGCGCCAGCAGCTTGGCCGGGAAGGGAGGCTATGGCTACACCTTC
v_gene: TRBV5-1
d_gene: NA
j_gene: TRBJ1-2
abundance: NA

CDR3aa: CASSAASLAGEDTDTQYF
CDR3nt: TGTGCCAGCAGCGCAGCCTCACTAGCGGGAGAGGACACAGATACGCAGTATTTT
v_gene: TRBV27
d_gene: TRBD2
j_gene: TRBJ2-3
abundance: NA

CDR3aa: CAILNPTEPSSPLHF
CDR3nt: TGTGCCATCCTTAATCCGACAGAACCAAGCTCACCCCTCCACTTT
v_gene: TRBV10-3
d_gene: NA
j_gene: TRBJ1-6
abundance: NA

CDR3aa: CASSPRGSGYSYEQYF
CDR3nt: TGTGCCAGCAGCCCGCGGGGTAGCGGATACTCCTACGAGCAGTACTTC
v_gene: TRBV7-3
d_gene: NA
j_gene: TRBJ2-7
abundance: NA

CDR3aa: CASSSTREGSYEQYF
CDR3nt: TGTGCCAGCAGCTCCACCCGGGAGGGCTCCTACGAGCAGTACTTC
v_gene: TRBV11-2
d_gene: TRBD2
j_gene: TRBJ2-7
abundance: NA

CDR3aa: CASGLVVGMGQGRSNEQFF
CDR3nt: TGTGCTAGTGGTTTGGTCGTCGGGATGGGACAGGGGCGATCAAATGAGCAGTTCTTC
v_gene: TRBV12-5
d_gene: TRBD1
j_gene: TRBJ2-1
abundance: NA

CDR3aa: CASSLRNTGELFF
CDR3nt: TGCGCCAGCAGTCTCAGAAACACCGGGGAGCTGTTTTTT
v_gene: TRBV10-2
d_gene: NA
j_gene: TRBJ2-2
abundance: NA

CDR3aa: CASSYLATTSNQPQHF
CDR3nt: TGTGCCAGCAGTTATCTGGCCACAACCAGCAATCAGCCCCAGCATTTT
v_gene: TRBV6-6
d_gene: NA
j_gene: TRBJ1-5
abundance: NA

CDR3aa: CSASGDREAFF
CDR3nt: TGCAGTGCCTCAGGGGACAGGGAAGCTTTCTTT
v_gene: TRBV20-1
d_gene: TRBD1
j_gene: TRBJ1-1
abundance: NA

CDR3aa: CASSLYLGQGYEQYF
CDR3nt: TGTGCCAGCAGTTTATATCTGGGACAGGGGTATGAGCAGTACTTC
v_gene: TRBV27
d_gene: TRBD1
j_gene: TRBJ2-7
abundance: NA

CDR3aa: CASFGEGQDRSDEQYF
CDR3nt: TGTGCCAGCTTTGGGGAAGGACAGGACCGTTCCGACGAGCAGTACTTC
v_gene: TRBV4-2
d_gene: TRBD1
j_gene: TRBJ2-7
abundance: NA

CDR3aa: CASSTTQGAKSPLHF
CDR3nt: TGTGCCAGTAGTACCACCCAGGGGGCCAAATCACCCCTCCACTTT
v_gene: TRBV19
d_gene: TRBD1
j_gene: TRBJ1-6
abundance: NA

CDR3aa: CATTTGLNQPQHF
CDR3nt: TGTGCCACGACGACAGGGCTTAATCAGCCCCAGCATTTT
v_gene: TRBV28
d_gene: TRBD1
j_gene: TRBJ1-5
abundance: few

CDR3aa: CASSQESGGPSYEQYF
CDR3nt: TGCGCCAGCAGCCAAGAATCGGGGGGACCTAGCTACGAGCAGTACTTC
v_gene: TRBV4-1
d_gene: TRBD2
j_gene: TRBJ2-7
abundance: NA

CDR3aa: CASSFGEGAYNEQFF
CDR3nt: TGTGCCAGCAGTTTTGGGGAGGGCGCTTACAATGAGCAGTTCTTC
v_gene: TRBV28
d_gene: TRBD2
j_gene: TRBJ2-1
abundance: few